This is a list of T cell receptor beta chains from one sample in a study of identical twins. TCRdb recomputed calls from the 5' RACE reads with MiXCR, one row per CDR3 protein. The sample carries 640,000 or so distinct CDR3 sequences, around 6% recorded once. Specimen: naive T cells sorted from blood. Source of these receptors: a man younger than 30 in good health. CDR3s include the opening cysteine and the closing phenylalanine or tryptophan. The D gene is left open where the match is weak. The listing skips clone size in some rows; elsewhere it reads once, few, many or a size class.

j_call v_call clone_size d_call cdr3_aa cdr3_nt
TRBJ2-1 TRBV15 many - CATSRTVSEQFF TGTGCCACCAGCAGGACGGTATCGGAGCAGTTCTTC
TRBJ2-3 TRBV5-1 few - CASSQNIGATDTQYF TGCGCCAGCAGCCAAAACATAGGGGCGACAGATACGCAGTATTTT
TRBJ2-7 TRBV3-1 few - CASSQDSLQGSYEQYF TGTGCCAGCAGCCAAGACAGCCTTCAGGGGTCCTACGAGCAGTACTTC
TRBJ2-2 TRBV7-9 few - CASSSRSRNTGELFF TGTGCCAGCAGCTCGCGGAGCAGGAACACCGGGGAGCTGTTTTTT
TRBJ2-1 TRBV5-6 - TRBD2 CASSNSGLAGSFNEQFF TGTGCCAGCAGCAATAGTGGACTAGCGGGAAGCTTCAATGAGCAGTTCTTC
TRBJ2-5 TRBV12-3/TRBV12-4 many TRBD2 CASSLTSGRAETQYF TGTGCCAGCAGTTTAACTAGCGGGAGGGCAGAGACCCAGTACTTC
TRBJ2-1 TRBV20-1 - - CSAPPSRDASYNEQFF TGCAGTGCCCCACCTTCGCGGGACGCCTCCTACAATGAGCAGTTCTTC
TRBJ2-2 TRBV3-1 - TRBD1 CASSHGQGSGELFF TGTGCCAGCAGCCATGGACAGGGGTCCGGGGAGCTGTTTTTT
TRBJ2-1 TRBV12-3/TRBV12-4 many - CASSYPLGEQFF TGTGCCAGCAGTTACCCGTTGGGTGAGCAGTTCTTC
TRBJ1-1 TRBV5-1 many TRBD1 CASSPTGMRTEAFF TGCGCCAGCAGCCCGACAGGGATGAGGACTGAAGCTTTCTTT
TRBJ1-2 TRBV7-2 - - CASSPPGEGGYTF TGTGCCAGCAGCCCTCCAGGGGAAGGTGGCTACACCTTC
TRBJ2-3 TRBV11-2 few - CASSSMGVGTDTQYF TGTGCCAGCAGCTCGATGGGGGTAGGCACAGATACGCAGTATTTT